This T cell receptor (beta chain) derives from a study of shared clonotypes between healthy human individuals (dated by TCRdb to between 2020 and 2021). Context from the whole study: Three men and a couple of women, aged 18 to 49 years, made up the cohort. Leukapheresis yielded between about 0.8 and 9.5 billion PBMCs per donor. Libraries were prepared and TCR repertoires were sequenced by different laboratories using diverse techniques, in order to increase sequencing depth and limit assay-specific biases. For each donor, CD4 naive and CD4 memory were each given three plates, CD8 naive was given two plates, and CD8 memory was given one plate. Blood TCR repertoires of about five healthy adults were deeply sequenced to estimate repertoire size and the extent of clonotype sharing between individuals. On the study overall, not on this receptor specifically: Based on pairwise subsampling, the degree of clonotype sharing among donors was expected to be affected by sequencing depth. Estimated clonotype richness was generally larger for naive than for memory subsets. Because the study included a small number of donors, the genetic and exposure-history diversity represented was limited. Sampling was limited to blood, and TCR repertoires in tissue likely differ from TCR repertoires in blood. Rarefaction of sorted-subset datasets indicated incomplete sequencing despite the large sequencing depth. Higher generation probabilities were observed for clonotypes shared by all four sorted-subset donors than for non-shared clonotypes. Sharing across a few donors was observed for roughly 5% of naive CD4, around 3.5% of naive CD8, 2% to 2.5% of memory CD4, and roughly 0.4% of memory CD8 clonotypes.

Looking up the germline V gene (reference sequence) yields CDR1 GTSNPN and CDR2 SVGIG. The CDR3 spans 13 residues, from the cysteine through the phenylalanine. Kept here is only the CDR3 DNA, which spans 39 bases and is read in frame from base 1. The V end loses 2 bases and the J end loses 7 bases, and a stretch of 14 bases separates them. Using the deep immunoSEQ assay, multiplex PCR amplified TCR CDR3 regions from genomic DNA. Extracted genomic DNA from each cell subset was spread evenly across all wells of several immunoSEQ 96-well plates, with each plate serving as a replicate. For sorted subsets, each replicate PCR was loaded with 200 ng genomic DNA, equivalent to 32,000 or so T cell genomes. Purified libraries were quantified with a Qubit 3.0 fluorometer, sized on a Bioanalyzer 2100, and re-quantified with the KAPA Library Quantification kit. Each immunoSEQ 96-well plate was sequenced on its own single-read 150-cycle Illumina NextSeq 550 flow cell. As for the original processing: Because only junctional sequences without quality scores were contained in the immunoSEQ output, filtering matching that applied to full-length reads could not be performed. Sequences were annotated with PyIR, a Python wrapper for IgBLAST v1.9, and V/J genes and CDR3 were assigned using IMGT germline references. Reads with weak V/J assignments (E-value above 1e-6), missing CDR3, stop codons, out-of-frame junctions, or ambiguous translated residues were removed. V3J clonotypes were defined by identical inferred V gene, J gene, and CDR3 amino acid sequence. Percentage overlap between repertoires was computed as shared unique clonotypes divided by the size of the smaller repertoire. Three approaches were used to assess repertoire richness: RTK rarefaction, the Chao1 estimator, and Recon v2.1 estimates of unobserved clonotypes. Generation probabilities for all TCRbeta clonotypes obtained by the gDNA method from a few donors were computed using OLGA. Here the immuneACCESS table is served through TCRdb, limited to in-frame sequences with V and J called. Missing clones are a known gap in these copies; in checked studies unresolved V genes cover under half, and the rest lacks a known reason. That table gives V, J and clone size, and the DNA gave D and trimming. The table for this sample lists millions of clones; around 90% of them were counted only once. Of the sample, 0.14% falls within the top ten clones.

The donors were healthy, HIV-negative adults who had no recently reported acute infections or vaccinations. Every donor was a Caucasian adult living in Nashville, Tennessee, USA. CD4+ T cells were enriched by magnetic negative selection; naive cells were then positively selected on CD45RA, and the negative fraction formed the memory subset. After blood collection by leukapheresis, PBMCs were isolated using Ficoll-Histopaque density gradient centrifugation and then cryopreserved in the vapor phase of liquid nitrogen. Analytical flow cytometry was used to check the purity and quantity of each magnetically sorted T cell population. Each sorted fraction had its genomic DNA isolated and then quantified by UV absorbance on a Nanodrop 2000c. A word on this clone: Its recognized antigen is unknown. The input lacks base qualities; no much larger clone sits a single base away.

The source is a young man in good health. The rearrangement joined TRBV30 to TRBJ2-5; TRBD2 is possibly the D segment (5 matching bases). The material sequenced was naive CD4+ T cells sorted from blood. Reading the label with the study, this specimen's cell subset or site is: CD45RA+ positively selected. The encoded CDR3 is CAWSPGNRGTQYF. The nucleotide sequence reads TGTGCCTGGAGTCCAGGCAACCGGGGGACCCAGTACTTC.